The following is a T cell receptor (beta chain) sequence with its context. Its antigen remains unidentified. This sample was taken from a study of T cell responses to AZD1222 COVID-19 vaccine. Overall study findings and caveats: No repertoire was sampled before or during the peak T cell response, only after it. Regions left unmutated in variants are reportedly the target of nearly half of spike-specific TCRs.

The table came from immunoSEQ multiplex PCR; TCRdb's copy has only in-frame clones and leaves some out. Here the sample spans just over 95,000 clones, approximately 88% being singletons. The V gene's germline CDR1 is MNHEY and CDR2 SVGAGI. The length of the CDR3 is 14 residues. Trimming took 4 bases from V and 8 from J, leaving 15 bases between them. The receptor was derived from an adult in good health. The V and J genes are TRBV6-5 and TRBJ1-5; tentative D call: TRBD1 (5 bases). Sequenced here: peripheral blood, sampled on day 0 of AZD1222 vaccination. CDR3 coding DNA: TGTGCCAGCAGTTCCCTCGGGGGATATAAGCCCCAGCATTTT. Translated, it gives CASSSLGGYKPQHF.